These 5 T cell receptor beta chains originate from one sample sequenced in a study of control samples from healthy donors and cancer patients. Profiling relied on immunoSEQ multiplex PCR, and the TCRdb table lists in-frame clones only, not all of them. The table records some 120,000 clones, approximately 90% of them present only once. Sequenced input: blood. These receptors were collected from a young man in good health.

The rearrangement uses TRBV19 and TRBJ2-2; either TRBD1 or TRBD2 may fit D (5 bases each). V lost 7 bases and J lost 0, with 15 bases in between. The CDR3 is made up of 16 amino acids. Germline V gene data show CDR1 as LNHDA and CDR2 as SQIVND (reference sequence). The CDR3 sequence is CASTLVGTANTGELFF. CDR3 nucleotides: TGTGCCAGTACCCTCGTAGGGACGGCGAACACCGGGGAGCTGTTTTTT.

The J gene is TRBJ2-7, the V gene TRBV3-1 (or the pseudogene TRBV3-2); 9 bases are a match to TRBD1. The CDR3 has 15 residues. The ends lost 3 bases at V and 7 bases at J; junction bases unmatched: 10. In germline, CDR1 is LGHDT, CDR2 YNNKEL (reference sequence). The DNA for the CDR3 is TGTGCCAGCAGCCAGCCAGGGACAGGGTCGGAAGAGCAGTACTTC. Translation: CASSQPGTGSEEQYF.

This CDR3 is CASSLGFTQPQHF. The CDR3 DNA reads as TGTGCCAGCAGTTTGGGTTTCACTCAGCCCCAGCATTTT. The chain uses TRBV27 and TRBJ1-5; D is ambiguous. V was clipped by 3 bases and J by 6 bases, with 9 bases between them. CDR3 length: 13 residues. From germline, CDR1 is MNHEY and CDR2 SMNVEV (reference sequence).

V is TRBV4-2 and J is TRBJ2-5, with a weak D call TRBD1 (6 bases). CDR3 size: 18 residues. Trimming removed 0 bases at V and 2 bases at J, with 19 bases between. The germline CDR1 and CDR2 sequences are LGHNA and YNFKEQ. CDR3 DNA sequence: TGTGCCAGCAGCCAAGACCTCCCCCGACAGGAGAGACAAGAGACCCAGTACTTC. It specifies CASSQDLPRQERQETQYF.

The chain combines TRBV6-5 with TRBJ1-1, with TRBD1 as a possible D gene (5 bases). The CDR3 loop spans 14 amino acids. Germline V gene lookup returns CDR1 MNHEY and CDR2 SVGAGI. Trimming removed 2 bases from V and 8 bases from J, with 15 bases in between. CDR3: CASSYQGQKWEAFF. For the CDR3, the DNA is TGTGCCAGCAGTTACCAGGGCCAAAAATGGGAAGCTTTCTTT.